A single sample gave rise to the 2 T cell receptor beta chains below, sequenced in a study of tumor-infiltrating lymphocytes in localized non-small cell lung cancer. Clones were read by immunoSEQ multiplex PCR, and TCRdb kept only the in-frame ones, dropping some. The data show about 14,000 clones, with about 70% seen just once and over 4% held by the top ten. The sequenced sample was lung tumor tissue. Receptor source: a human donor with non-small cell lung cancer.

The chain links TRBV6-1 to TRBJ2-7; 9 bases are a match to TRBD1. V lost 5 bases, J lost 2 bases, and 7 bases stayed unmatched. CDR1 and CDR2 from the germline V gene are MNHNS and SASEGT. CDR3 size: 15 residues. The CDR3 sequence: CASSIHRGLTYEQYF. The CDR3, as DNA: TGTGCCAGCAGTATCCACAGGGGGCTCACCTACGAGCAGTACTTC.

The chain recombines TRBV5-8 with TRBJ2-2; possibly TRBD1 or TRBD2 for D (5 bases each). Between the trimmed V and J ends, which lost 4 bases and 5 bases, there was a span of 24 bases. Germline values: CDR1 SGHTS, CDR2 YDEGEE. The CDR3 extends over 18 amino acids. CDR3 sequence: CASSLANAAGSRTGELFF. DNA of the CDR3: TGTGCCAGCAGCCTGGCAAATGCGGCAGGGAGTAGGACCGGGGAGCTGTTTTTT. Looking up the rest from reference TRBV5-8 and TRBJ2-2 gives the full variable domain: EAGVTQSPTHLIKTRGQQATLRCSPISGHTSVYWYQQALGLGLQFLLWYDEGEERNRGNFPPRFSGRQFPNYSSELNVNALELEDSALYLCASSLANAAGSRTGELFFGEGSRLTVL.